The text below deals with one T cell receptor beta chain. CDR1 and CDR2 (germline): MNHEY, SMNVEV (reference sequence). The CDR3 consists of 14 residues. V was pared by 3 bases and J by 6 bases, with 6 bases of the junction left unmatched. This entry belongs to a study of control samples from healthy donors and cancer patients. Here immunoSEQ multiplex PCR was the method, and the copy in TCRdb shows in-frame clones only, minus some. Of around 100,000 clones in the sample, roughly 89% were seen once. The sequenced sample was blood. This clonotype was obtained from a human donor in good health. The donor label of this sample is uncertain. The V and J genes are TRBV27 and TRBJ2-3, with 7 bases matching TRBD2. The CDR3 DNA is TGTGCCAGCAGTTTTTGGGGGGAGGGCGATACGCAGTATTTT. This encodes CASSFWGEGDTQYF.